A single sample is the source of the 24 T cell receptor beta chains below, sequenced in a study of blood T cell repertoires in COVID-19. Clones were sequenced by immunoSEQ multiplex PCR, and TCRdb holds only the in-frame ones, with some missing. The sample records 250,000 to 350,000 clones, roughly 87% being singletons. The sample was PBMCs or T cells enriched from blood (not recorded which). These receptors were taken from a woman in her 40s who had recovered from COVID-19.

The gene calls are TRBV14 and TRBJ1-2; D unresolved. The germline V and J ends were trimmed by 5 bases and 4 bases, with 20 bases remaining between them. Germline CDR1 is SGHDN and CDR2 is FVKESK. The CDR3 is 16 residues long. CDR3 bases: TGTGCCAGCAGCAAAGGCGTTGTTGTCGGGGTCTATGGCTACACCTTC. The encoded protein is CASSKGVVVGVYGYTF.

The rearrangement uses TRBV9 and TRBJ2-5; D uncertain. The V and J ends lost 4 bases and 5 bases respectively, with 9 bases between them. The V gene's germline CDR1 is SGDLS and CDR2 YYNGEE. The CDR3 sequence is 12 residues long. CDR3 sequence reads: CASSLTEETQYF. The CDR3 DNA reads TGTGCCAGCAGCCTAACGGAGGAGACCCAGTACTTC.

The rearrangement links TRBV7-2 to TRBJ1-3; D remains ambiguous. This CDR3 has 15 amino acids. Trimming stripped 0 bases from V and 4 bases from J, with 10 bases between. Germline-derived CDR1 and CDR2 are SGHTA and FQGNSA. This CDR3 reads CASSLAPGMGNTIYF. CDR3 DNA: TGTGCCAGCAGCTTAGCGCCCGGGATGGGAAACACCATATATTTT.

The chain combines TRBV19 with TRBJ1-5, with TRBD1 matching over 7 bases. With 1 base clipped from V and 1 base from J, the junction kept 4 bases outside the gene matches. This CDR3 has 16 residues. In germline, CDR1 is LNHDA, CDR2 SQIVND (reference sequence). In DNA form, the CDR3 reads TGTGCCAGTAGTATAGCTAGGGGGCGAAGCAATCAGCCCCAGCATTTT. Translation: CASSIARGRSNQPQHF.

V gene TRBV7-2 combines with J gene TRBJ2-3, with D possibly being TRBD2 (5 bases). Trimming removed 2 bases from V and 4 bases from J, with 13 bases in between. The length of the CDR3 is 15 residues. Germline-derived CDR1 and CDR2 are SGHTA and FQGNSA. For the CDR3, the DNA is TGTGCCAGCAGCTTAAGCAGCGGTGGCGCAGATACGCAGTATTTT. This codes for CASSLSSGGADTQYF.

The V and J genes are TRBV18 and TRBJ1-5, with TRBD1 matching 8 bases. The CDR3 runs 15 residues. V trimming: 2 bases; J trimming: 5 bases; junction bases outside the gene matches: 5. The V gene's germline CDR1 is KGHSH and CDR2 LQKENI. In DNA, the CDR3 is TGTGCCAGCTCACCAGGACAGGGCCGTTATCAGCCCCAGCATTTT. Translated: CASSPGQGRYQPQHF.

This clone was counted once. V gene TRBV28 combines with J gene TRBJ1-1; maybe TRBD1 (5 bases). The CDR3 runs 15 residues. Germline V lookup: CDR1 MDHEN, CDR2 SYDVKM. With 2 bases removed from V and 3 bases from J, the gap between germline ends came to 13 bases. The CDR3 nucleotides read TGTGCCAGCAGTTTAGGGTCGGGGGGGGACACTGAAGCTTTCTTT. As protein: CASSLGSGGDTEAFF.

The J gene is TRBJ2-4, the V gene TRBV15; 9 positions agree with TRBD2. V dropped 0 bases and J dropped 1; count of bases not matched to a gene: 13. The CDR3 runs 20 residues. From germline, CDR1 is LNHNV and CDR2 YYDKDF (reference sequence). The DNA of the CDR3 is TGTGCCACCAGCAGAGATGGTAACGGCGGGAGGGACGGGGCCAAAAACATTCAGTACTTC. It translates to CATSRDGNGGRDGAKNIQYF.

CDR3 sequence (DNA): TGTGCCAGCACGGGAGGCTACTTAAGCCCAGATACGCAGTATTTT. Protein sequence: CASTGGYLSPDTQYF. The chain carries TRBV6-5 and TRBJ2-3; 7 positions agree with TRBD2. Germline lookup yields CDR1 MNHEY and CDR2 SVGAGI. CDR3 length: 15 amino acids. Trimming took 7 bases from V and 4 from J; bases not matched to a gene: 11.

The J gene is TRBJ2-4, the V gene TRBV30; TRBD1 aligns across 7 bases. The trim removed 2 bases at V and 6 bases at J, leaving 1 base unmatched. This CDR3 contains 12 residues. From germline, CDR1 is GTSNPN and CDR2 SVGIG (reference sequence). CDR3 sequence: CAWSRQGNIQYF. CDR3 in DNA: TGTGCCTGGAGTCGACAGGGAAACATTCAGTACTTC. Together with reference TRBV30 and TRBJ2-4, the CDR3 gives the full variable domain: SQTIHQWPATLVQPVGSPLSLECTVEGTSNPNLYWYRQAAGRGLQLLFYSVGIGQISSEVPQNLSASRPQDRQFILSSKKLLLSDSGFYLCAWSRQGNIQYFGAGTRLSVL.

J is TRBJ2-1 and V is TRBV2; TRBD1 aligns across 7 bases. The V gene end was trimmed by 8 bases and the J gene end by 8 bases; junction bases not matched to a gene: 12. The V gene's germline CDR1 is SNHLY and CDR2 FYNNEI. The CDR3 consists of 14 residues. In DNA form, the CDR3 reads TGTGCCAGCGGGGGACAGCAACCTTACCATGAGCAGTTCTTC. Its translation: CASGGQQPYHEQFF. The full variable domain, its missing parts supplied by reference TRBV2 and TRBJ2-1, is EPEVTQTPSHQVTQMGQEVILRCVPISNHLYFYWYRQILGQKVEFLVSFYNNEISEKSEIFDDQFSVERPDGSNFTLKIRSTKLEDSAMYFCASGGQQPYHEQFFGPGTRLTVL.

The chain couples TRBV11-2 to TRBJ2-7, with 8 positions matching TRBD1. The CDR3 sequence is 15 residues long. The germline CDR1 and CDR2 sequences are SGHAT and FQNNGV. V was clipped by 2 bases and J by 1 base; unmatched bases: 4. The DNA of the CDR3 is TGTGCCAGCAGCTTAACGACAGGGGATTCCTACGAGCAGTACTTC. Protein: CASSLTTGDSYEQYF.

CDR3 in amino acids: CAWSAPGGRAFF. Here the CDR3 DNA reads TGTGCCTGGAGTGCCCCAGGGGGGCGAGCTTTCTTT. The V and J genes are TRBV30 and TRBJ1-1, with TRBD1 identical over 7 bases. Per the germline V gene, CDR1 is GTSNPN and CDR2 is SVGIG (reference sequence). Trimming removed 1 base from V and 10 bases from J; junction bases left unmatched: 6. CDR3 size: 12 residues. The whole variable domain, remainder taken from reference TRBV30 and TRBJ1-1, is SQTIHQWPATLVQPVGSPLSLECTVEGTSNPNLYWYRQAAGRGLQLLFYSVGIGQISSEVPQNLSASRPQDRQFILSSKKLLLSDSGFYLCAWSAPGGRAFFGQGTRLTVV.

This chain joins TRBV28 and TRBJ2-1, with D possibly TRBD2 on 6 matching bases. CDR1 is MDHEN, CDR2 SYDVKM, per germline. Trimming pared 3 bases from V and 0 bases from J, leaving 9 bases between. CDR3 length: 15 residues. CDR3 amino acids: CASSFAGSSYNEQFF. The CDR3 DNA reads as TGTGCCAGCAGTTTTGCGGGAAGCTCCTACAATGAGCAGTTCTTC.

The chain employs TRBV28 and TRBJ2-7, with 7 bases identical to TRBD2. The V segment lost 6 bases and the J segment 6 bases; nucleotides outside the gene matches: 11. CDR1 is MDHEN, CDR2 SYDVKM, per germline. CDR3 length equals 14 residues. The CDR3 sequence: CASSMGGSTFEQYF. CDR3 nucleotide sequence: TGTGCCAGCAGCATGGGCGGGAGTACGTTCGAGCAGTACTTC.

This rearrangement joins TRBV12-3 or TRBV12-4 to TRBJ2-7; the D is unclear. Trimming shortened V by 1 base and J by 2 bases, and 6 bases separated the two germline ends. The CDR3 covers 13 residues. CDR3: CASSLGQTYEQYF. The CDR3 nucleotides are TGTGCCAGCAGTTTAGGCCAGACCTACGAGCAGTACTTC.

V is TRBV4-1 and J is TRBJ1-2; the match to TRBD1 covers 8 bases. Germline-derived CDR1 and CDR2 are MGHRA and YSYEKL. The CDR3 sequence is 16 residues long. J gave up 0 bases and V 3 bases, and 6 bases lay outside the gene matches. The CDR3 DNA reads TGCGCCAGCAGCCAGGAGGAGGGACAGGCTAACTATGGCTACACCTTC. Protein sequence: CASSQEEGQANYGYTF.

The chain links TRBV7-9 to TRBJ2-7; TRBD2 agrees at 8 bases. The V gene's germline CDR1 is SEHNR and CDR2 FQNEAQ (reference sequence). CDR3 length: 14 amino acids. J gave up 2 bases and V 10 bases, and 10 bases lay outside the gene matches. For the CDR3, the DNA is TGTGCCACCACAACTCTAGCGGGCGCCTACGAGCAGTACTTC. This encodes CATTTLAGAYEQYF.

A single count supports this clone. V is TRBV2 and J is TRBJ1-1; D possibly corresponds to TRBD1 (6 bases). The V end was cut by 3 bases, the J end by 8 bases, with 13 bases between. The CDR3 is 13 residues long. Germline CDR1 reads SNHLY; CDR2 reads FYNNEI. This CDR3 is CASSDGVRGEAFF. The CDR3 coding sequence is TGTGCCAGCAGTGATGGAGTCAGGGGAGAAGCTTTCTTT.

The gene calls are TRBV6-5 and TRBJ2-2; the D gene is possibly TRBD2 (5 bases). The CDR3 runs to 14 residues. The germline CDR1 and CDR2 sequences are MNHEY and SVGAGI. V was pared by 8 bases and J by 4 bases, with 14 bases between. For the CDR3, the DNA is TGTGCCAGCGGCGGGCATGAGGGCACCGGGGAGCTGTTTTTT. It codes for CASGGHEGTGELFF.

This chain links TRBV7-3 with TRBJ1-1; no clear D. Germline V CDR1 and CDR2: SGHTA, FQGTGA. The CDR3 spans 14 residues. V lost 5 bases, J lost 4 bases, and 14 bases lay in between. The CDR3 protein is CASSPTPGVTEAFF. The CDR3 nucleotides read TGTGCCAGCAGCCCCACCCCCGGGGTCACTGAAGCTTTCTTT.

This rearrangement joins TRBV25-1 to TRBJ1-2; TRBD1 might be the D (5 bases). Germline CDR1 MGHDK, CDR2 SYGVNS. V lost 5 bases to trimming and J lost 4 bases, with 17 bases between them. The CDR3 length is 15 residues. DNA of the CDR3: TGTGCCAGCAGTACCTCGGGGGGTGAGGCCTATGGCTACACCTTC. Translated: CASSTSGGEAYGYTF.

V gene TRBV23-1 combines with J gene TRBJ2-7; D is possibly TRBD2 (6 bases). TRBV23-1 is an open reading frame, and its role is uncertain. Trimming took 5 bases from V and 4 from J, leaving 15 bases between them. The CDR3 is 14 residues long. The CDR3 sequence is CASSGAGSGYEQYF. The CDR3 DNA follows: TGCGCCAGCAGTGGGGCGGGATCAGGGTACGAGCAGTACTTC.

V and J are TRBV9 and TRBJ2-7; 7 bases are a match to TRBD1. J was trimmed by 6 bases and V by 0 bases; bases with no gene match: 12. This CDR3 is built from 16 residues. Germline CDR1 is SGDLS and CDR2 is YYNGEE. As DNA, the CDR3 is TGTGCCAGCAGCGTAGTGGAGAACAGGGGTGGTAGCGAGCAGTACTTC. Translation gives CASSVVENRGGSEQYF.